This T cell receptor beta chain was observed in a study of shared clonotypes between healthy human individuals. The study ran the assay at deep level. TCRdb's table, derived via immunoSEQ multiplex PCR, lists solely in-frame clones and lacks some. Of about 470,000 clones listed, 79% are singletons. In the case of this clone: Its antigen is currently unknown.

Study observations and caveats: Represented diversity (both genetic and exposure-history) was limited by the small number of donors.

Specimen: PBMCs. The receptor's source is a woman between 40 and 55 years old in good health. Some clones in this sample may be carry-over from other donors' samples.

CDR3 residues: CASSLRGGRGTQYF. CDR3 coding DNA: TGTGCCAGCAGCTTAAGGGGGGGGCGAGGGACCCAGTACTTC. This rearrangement joins TRBV7-2 to TRBJ2-5; D may be TRBD2 (7 bases). The CDR3 totals 14 residues. Trimming pared 2 bases from V and 7 bases from J, leaving 14 bases between. CDR1 is SGHTA, CDR2 FQGNSA, per germline.